This T cell receptor beta chain originates from a study of cytomegalovirus exposure and HLA in healthy donors listed by TCRdb under 2017. About the study as a whole: An earlier analysis of roughly 610 of the donors reported 250 to 300 Gb of sequence data and 100 million to 120 million unique TCR beta sequences obtained from about 170 million T cells. To predict cytomegalovirus infection status, the study brought together high-throughput TCR immunosequencing, statistical association of individual TCRs with disease status, and machine learning. Typing coverage varied by locus: 629-630 donors for A, B, C, DRB1 and DQB1; under 550 for DQA1; some 610 for DPA1; roughly 450 for DPB1. Several DR-DQ haplotypes were treated as single units for association and clustering because of strong linkage in the cohort. Using immunosequencing, the study profiled T cell repertoires from 640 or so subjects and related those repertoires to cytomegalovirus serostatus. Genome-wide SNP genotypes for about 55% of the roughly 670 donors were used in a later genetic analysis, which treated that subset as a discovery cohort. To study patterns of TCR occurrence, a later analysis re-analyzed previously published TCR beta repertoires from just over 650 donors and added high-resolution HLA genotyping. In an earlier analysis of 500 to 650 of the donors, high-throughput TCR beta sequencing was used to judge whether each TCR beta V gene segment behaved as functional or pseudogenic. Both class I and class II loci were covered by HLA typing, at four-digit resolution. Among the roughly 390 genotyped donors, approximately 77% belonged to the genetic ancestry cluster associated with self-reported Caucasian donors. The study aimed to test whether signatures of past pathogen exposure could be identified by cataloging public T cell receptors. Donor age, sex, ethnicity and CMV serostatus were compiled together with the repertoire data. Every repertoire in the discovery cohort had been generated on one and the same sequencing platform. Rather than drawing on any new phenotypic data, the later analysis identified candidate immune exposures from TCR beta sequences and the way those sequences occurred across donors. Along with the roughly 610-subject first cohort, a separate validation cohort of over a hundred different subjects was used. Across some 400 genotyped donors of the cohort, an average of about 240,000 unique TCR beta nucleotide sequences per donor were sequenced, and approximately 19% of those sequences were non-productive. An early release covering roughly 600 HLA-typed donors comprised approximately 300 gigabases of sequencing data and tens of millions of unique TCR sequences. General study outcomes and caveats: The earlier analysis of some 560 of the donors excluded seventeen rarely observed V segments, including chromosome 9 orphons, because counts were too low. In vitro tests confirmed that a few of the cytomegalovirus-associated TCR beta chains recognize cytomegalovirus antigens. Most TCR sequences were observed very rarely across donors, whereas some public TCRs were present in many individuals. When HLA alleles, especially DR and DQ, strongly co-occurred, attributing TCR associations to individual alleles was difficult. The sequencing pipeline was judged likely to have produced a cluster of highly shared sequence variants as a technical artifact. A later analysis found that TCR association rates varied across HLA loci, with DRB1 alleles showing the most associated TCRs and HLA-C alleles the fewest. Cytomegalovirus status was reported to be diagnosed by the classifier with high specificity and sensitivity in both the original and validation cohorts. The 87-base-pair reads could not distinguish some IMGT-functional V segments, including TRBV6-2 and TRBV6-3, so those segments were excluded. According to a later genetic analysis, donors in an Asian-associated ancestry cluster had fewer N-insertions in productive TCRs than the roughly 700-donor mean. A later analysis found that most CMV-associated TCR beta chains appeared HLA-restricted, with HLA associations seemingly driven largely by CMV exposure. Several of the top co-occurrence clusters appeared to be linked to parvovirus B19, influenza, CMV and Epstein-Barr virus, according to a later analysis. Immune exposure information for the cohort was limited to CMV serostatus. The study gave a list of 150 to 200 TCR beta chains associated with cytomegalovirus. The authors suggested that the approach could potentially be extended to other disease states and immunological phenotypes. Sequencing depth was assumed to be roughly uniform across donors in the presence/absence analyses, though that assumption may not hold. Correlated functional status among segregating V segments might be attributable to linkage disequilibrium, but an unknown experimental factor could not be ruled out. A later analysis found that HLA-associated TCR beta chains were more clonally expanded and had lower generation probabilities than equally common non-associated chains. A further reported finding was that TCR beta sequences accurately predicted the HLA-A and HLA-B alleles for most subjects in the first cohort. Only TCR beta chains were sequenced in this cohort, and the absence of alpha or paired-chain data limited detectable features. An association between a missense DCLRE1C variant and V-gene and J-gene trimming of TCR beta chains was found in a later genetic analysis and replicated in an independent cohort. In a later analysis, some 17,000 TCR beta sequences were associated with specific HLA alleles at a false discovery rate of 0.05. HLA typing was unavailable for some donors at each locus, so association tests used only the typed subset. Broadly in line with IMGT annotations, most TCR beta V segments showed up in productive rearrangements about 90% or about 30% of the time in an earlier analysis of several hundred of the donors.

Points on this clone: It has no known antigen specificity. No much larger clone exists at a distance of one base, and base qualities are not known.

Ends trimmed: V by 0 bases, J by 2 bases; bases unmatched to a gene: 4. The germline V gene specifies SGHRS as CDR1 and YFSETQ as CDR2. The CDR3 runs 15 residues from the cysteine to the phenylalanine. Only the CDR3 part of the read is kept: 45 bases, read in frame from the first base. In total, roughly 670 healthy bone marrow donors made up the cohort. At the time of sampling, all cohort members were nominally healthy, though unrecorded immune exposures were likely present. The donor tested CMV seronegative and was one of the 352 seronegative cohort members. A peripheral blood sample was collected from each donor, and TCR beta sequencing was performed on peripheral blood mononuclear cells. Genomic DNA extraction from the blood cell samples was performed with the Qiagen DNeasy Blood Extraction Kit. The library relied on the immunoSEQ multiplex PCR assay. For the multiplex PCR, a mixture combining 60 forward primers for TCR Vbeta segments and 13 reverse primers for TCR Jbeta segments was used. Amplification of the CDR3 region of rearranged TCR beta genes was performed with a multiplex PCR assay on genomic DNA. The amplified TCR beta libraries were sequenced on the Illumina HiSeq System as 87-base-pair reads. Per the original workflow: A later analysis tallied 75 million to 95 million unique TCR beta chains across the approximately 670 repertoires, and around 9.9 million of those chains were shared by two or more donors. A nearest-neighbor algorithm error-corrected the raw reads and collapsed the reads into unique sequences, merging closely related sequences to remove PCR and sequencing errors. CDR3 sequences were aligned to IMGT reference sequences to assign V, D and J gene segments. For a sequence to be retained, a match of at least six nucleotides was required to both a V gene segment and a J gene segment. A rearrangement was called productive if the CDR3 had no stop codons and remained in frame with V and J, and every other rearrangement was called non-productive. CDR3 was defined by IMGT convention, running from the second conserved V-encoded cysteine to the conserved J-encoded phenylalanine. The earlier analysis of fewer than 750 of the donors excluded sequences that lacked an unambiguous match to a single V gene segment. An earlier analysis of approximately 590 of the donors called V segments functional above 56.7% productive rearrangements and segregating when the between-donor standard deviation exceeded 5%. A statistical classification framework was built to diagnose cytomegalovirus status from the catalog of TCR beta chain sequences. V and J gene assignment, in a later analysis, came from comparing TCR nucleotide sequences with IMGT/GENE-DB human TR gene sequences. The TCRdist pipeline was used in a later analysis to assign CDR3 sequences and most-parsimonious VDJ recombination scenarios. In a later analysis, each TCR beta chain was defined by its CDR3 amino acid sequence together with its V-gene family, and reads lacking a unique V-gene family were excluded. To address suspected cross-contamination and a sequencing artifact, a later analysis removed around 590 highly shared, low-generation-probability nucleotide sequences. In a later analysis, a clonal expansion index for each public chain was calculated from normalized within-repertoire ranks of inferred template counts. Generation probabilities in a later analysis came from a VDJ recombination model fitted to out-of-frame rearrangements, and those results were checked against IGoR. A later analysis scored TCR-TCR, TCR-HLA and TCR-CMV co-occurrence with hypergeometric tests, applying a repertoire-size bias correction to TCR pairs. In a later analysis, false discovery rates were estimated by permuting HLA or CMV assignments 20 times. In a later analysis, co-occurring TCRs were grouped with DBSCAN, and TCRdist sequence similarity was added when clustering was performed within HLA-allele-positive subsets. For co-occurrence clustering, repertoires with fewer than 30,000 or more than 120,000 public chains were excluded, along with roughly 5 repertoires with anomalous nucleotide sharing. TCRdb stores this immuneACCESS table with in-frame sequences only. Part of the clones is absent; in the studies checked, under half of the shortfall reflects unresolved V genes, and no reason is known for the rest. V, J and clone size derive from that table, while D and trimming were established from the DNA sequence. For this sample the table gives approximately 200,000 clones, of which under 90% were detected only once. The ten largest clones represent 0.098% of the sample.

The chain couples TRBV5-1 to TRBJ2-7, with 8 bases aligning to TRBD1. The source material was PBMCs. The receptor comes from a boy between 2 and 10 years old in good health and CMV-seronegative. The CDR3 region reads CASSLVQGAAYEQYF. At the DNA level, the sequence is TGCGCCAGCAGCTTGGTCCAGGGGGCAGCCTACGAGCAGTACTTC.